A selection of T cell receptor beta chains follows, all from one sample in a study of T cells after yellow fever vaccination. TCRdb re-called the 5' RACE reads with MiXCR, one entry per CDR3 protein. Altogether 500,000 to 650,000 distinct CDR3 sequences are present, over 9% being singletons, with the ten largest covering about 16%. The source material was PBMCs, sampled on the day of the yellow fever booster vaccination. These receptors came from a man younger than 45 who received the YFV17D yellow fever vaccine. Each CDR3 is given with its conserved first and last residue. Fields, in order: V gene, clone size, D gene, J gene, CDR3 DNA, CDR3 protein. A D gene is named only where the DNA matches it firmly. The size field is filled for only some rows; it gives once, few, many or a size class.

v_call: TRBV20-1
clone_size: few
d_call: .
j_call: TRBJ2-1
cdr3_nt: TGCAGTGCTAGAGATCTCGCCCCGCCGAATGAGCAGTTCTTC
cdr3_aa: CSARDLAPPNEQFF

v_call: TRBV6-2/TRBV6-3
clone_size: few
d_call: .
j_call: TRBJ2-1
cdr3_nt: TGTGCCAGCAGTCCTCCCGACCCGATCAATGAGCAGTTCTTC
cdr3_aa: CASSPPDPINEQFF

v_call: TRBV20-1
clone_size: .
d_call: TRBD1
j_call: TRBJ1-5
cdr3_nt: TGCAGTGCTCCGCATGGGGGACAGGGGGGGCCCCAGCATTTT
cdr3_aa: CSAPHGGQGGPQHF

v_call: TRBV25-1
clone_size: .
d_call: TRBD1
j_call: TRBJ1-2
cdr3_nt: TGTGCCAGCAGTGACACCGGGACAGCTAACTATGGCTACACCTTC
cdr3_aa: CASSDTGTANYGYTF

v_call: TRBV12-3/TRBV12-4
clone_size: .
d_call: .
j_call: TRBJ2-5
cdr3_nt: TGTGCCAGCAGTTTTTCAGCGGTTGGGATGGAGGGAGAGACCCAGTACTTC
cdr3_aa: CASSFSAVGMEGETQYF

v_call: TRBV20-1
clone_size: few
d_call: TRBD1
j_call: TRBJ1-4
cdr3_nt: TGCAGTGCCACGGACAGGGGAGATGAAAAACTGTTTTTT
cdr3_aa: CSATDRGDEKLFF

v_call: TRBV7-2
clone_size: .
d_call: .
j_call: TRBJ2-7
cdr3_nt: TGTGCCAGCAGCTTAGTAGGGGTCCGGGAGCAGTACTTC
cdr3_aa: CASSLVGVREQYF

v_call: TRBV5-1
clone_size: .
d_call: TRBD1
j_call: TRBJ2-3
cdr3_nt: TGCGCCAGCAGCAGATGGACAGGCTCTAGCACAGATACGCAGTATTTT
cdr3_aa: CASSRWTGSSTDTQYF

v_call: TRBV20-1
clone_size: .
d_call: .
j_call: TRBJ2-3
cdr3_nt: TGCAGTGCTGATATGGGGACAGATACGCAGTATTTT
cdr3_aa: CSADMGTDTQYF

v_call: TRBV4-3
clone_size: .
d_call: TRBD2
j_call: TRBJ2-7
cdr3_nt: TGCGCCAGCAGCCAAGTGCTAGCGGGGGGCTACGAGCAGTACTTC
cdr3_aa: CASSQVLAGGYEQYF

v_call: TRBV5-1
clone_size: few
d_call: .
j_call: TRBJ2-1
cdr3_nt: TGCGCCAGCAGCTTGAATCGACATGAGCAGTTCTTC
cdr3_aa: CASSLNRHEQFF

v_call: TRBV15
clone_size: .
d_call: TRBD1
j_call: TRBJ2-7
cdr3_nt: TGTGCCACCAGCAGAGACGGGACAGGGGGCCAAACCTACGAGCAGTACTTC
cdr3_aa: CATSRDGTGGQTYEQYF

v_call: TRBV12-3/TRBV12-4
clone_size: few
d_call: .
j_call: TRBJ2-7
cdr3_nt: TGTGCCAGCAGTGCCGGGAATGACTACGAGCAGTACTTC
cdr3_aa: CASSAGNDYEQYF

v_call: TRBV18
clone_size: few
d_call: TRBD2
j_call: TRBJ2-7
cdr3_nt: TGTGCCAGCTCACCAGCAAGAGCGGGAAGCTTCGACGAGCAGTACTTC
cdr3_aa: CASSPARAGSFDEQYF

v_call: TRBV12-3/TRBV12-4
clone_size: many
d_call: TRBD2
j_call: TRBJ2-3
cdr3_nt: TGTGCCAGCAGTCGGGAAGTTAGCGGGAGGACTAGCACAGATACGCAGTATTTT
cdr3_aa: CASSREVSGRTSTDTQYF

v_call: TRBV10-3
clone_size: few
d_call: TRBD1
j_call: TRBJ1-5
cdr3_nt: TGTGCCATCGCAGACGGGACAGGTAATAGCAATCAGCCCCAGCATTTT
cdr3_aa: CAIADGTGNSNQPQHF

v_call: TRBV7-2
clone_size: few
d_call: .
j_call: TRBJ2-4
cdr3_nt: TGTGCCAGCAGTCCTTCCCTCTCCCCCCGAGGCATTCAGTACTTC
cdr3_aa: CASSPSLSPRGIQYF

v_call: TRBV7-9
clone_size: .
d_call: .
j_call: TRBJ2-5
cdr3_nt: TGTGCCAGCAGCCGGAGTCAGCGCAATCAAGAGACCCAGTACTTC
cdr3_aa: CASSRSQRNQETQYF

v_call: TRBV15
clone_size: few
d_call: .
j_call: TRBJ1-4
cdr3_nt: TGTGCCACCAGCAGACCAACCCTAACAAATGAAAAACTGTTTTTT
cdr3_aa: CATSRPTLTNEKLFF

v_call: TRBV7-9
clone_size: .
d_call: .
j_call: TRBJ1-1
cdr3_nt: TGTGCCAGCAGCACAGACGGGAGAAGCACTGAAGCTTTCTTT
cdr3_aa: CASSTDGRSTEAFF

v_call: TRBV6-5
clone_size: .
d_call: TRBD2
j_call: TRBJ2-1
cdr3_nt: TGTGCCAGCAGTTTTGCGGCGGGAGCGAATGAGCAGTTCTTC
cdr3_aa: CASSFAAGANEQFF

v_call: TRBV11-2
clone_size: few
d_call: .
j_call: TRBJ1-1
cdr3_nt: TGTGCCAGCAGCTTAGTGCTGGGGAGCACTGAAGCTTTCTTT
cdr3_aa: CASSLVLGSTEAFF

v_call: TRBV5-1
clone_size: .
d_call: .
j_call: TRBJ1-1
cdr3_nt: TGCGCCAGCAGCTTCCAGGCCCTCACTGAAGCTTTCTTT
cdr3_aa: CASSFQALTEAFF

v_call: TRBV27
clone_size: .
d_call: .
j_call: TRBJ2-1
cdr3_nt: TGTGCCAGCAGTGGGGGAGGCCATGAGCAGTTCTTC
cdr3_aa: CASSGGGHEQFF

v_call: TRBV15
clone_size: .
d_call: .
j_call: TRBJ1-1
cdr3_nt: TGTGCCACCAGCAGAGATATAGGGGATGAAGCTTTCTTT
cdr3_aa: CATSRDIGDEAFF

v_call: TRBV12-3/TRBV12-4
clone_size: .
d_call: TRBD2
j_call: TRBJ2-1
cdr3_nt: TGTGCCAGCATCGGACTAGCGGGAGTCGGAGAGCAGTTCTTC
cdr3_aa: CASIGLAGVGEQFF

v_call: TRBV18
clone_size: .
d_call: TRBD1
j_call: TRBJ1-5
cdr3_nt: TGTGCCAGCTCACCTCGGACAGGGCCCTTGAGTCAGCCCCAGCATTTT
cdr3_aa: CASSPRTGPLSQPQHF

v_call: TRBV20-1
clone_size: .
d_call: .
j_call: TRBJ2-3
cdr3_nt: TGCAGTGCTAGGCACGGGGAGGGCACAGATACGCAGTATTTT
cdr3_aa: CSARHGEGTDTQYF

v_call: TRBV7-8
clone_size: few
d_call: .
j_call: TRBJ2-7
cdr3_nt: TGTGCCAGCAGCTCCCGTATCCAGGGGGGGCACGAGCAGTACTTC
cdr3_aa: CASSSRIQGGHEQYF

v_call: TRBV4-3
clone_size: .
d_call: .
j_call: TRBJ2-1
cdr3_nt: TGCGCCAGCAGCCAAGAGGGCGGGATGTCCTACAATGAGCAGTTCTTC
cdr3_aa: CASSQEGGMSYNEQFF

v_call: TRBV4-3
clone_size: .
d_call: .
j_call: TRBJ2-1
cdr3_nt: TGCGCCAGCAGCCAACATCGGCCTCTCTACAATGAGCAGTTCTTC
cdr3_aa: CASSQHRPLYNEQFF

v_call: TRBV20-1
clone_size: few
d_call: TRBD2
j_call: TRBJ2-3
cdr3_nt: TGCAGTGCCGATAGCGGGAGCACAGATACGCAGTATTTT
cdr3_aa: CSADSGSTDTQYF